These 5 T cell receptor beta chains share one sample of origin, sequenced in a study of T cell repertoires in cytomegalovirus infection. Via MiXCR, TCRdb re-called the reads, giving one row per CDR3 protein. This sample has approximately 500,000 distinct CDR3 sequences, with about 11% found just once. Sequences were obtained from PBMCs. The origin of the receptors is a human donor in good health (CMV status not recorded). Some clones in this sample may be carry-over from other donors' samples.

This clonotype was counted only a few times. The chain combines TRBV3-1 with TRBJ2-3; D is possibly TRBD2 (6 bases). Trimming cost V 4 bases and J 5 bases, with 10 bases left between them. The germline CDR1 and CDR2 sequences are LGHDT and YNNKEL (reference sequence). This CDR3 has 13 residues. CDR3 DNA: TGTGCCAGCAGCCGGACCGGGGGAGATACGCAGTATTTT. Translated: CASSRTGGDTQYF.

The sample holds a few counts of this clonotype. The chain links TRBV9 to TRBJ2-1; unclear D gene. Germline V gene data show CDR1 as SGDLS and CDR2 as YYNGEE. V was shortened by 0 bases and J by 4 bases, with 14 bases between the two germline ends. The CDR3 extends over 16 amino acids. In DNA, the CDR3 is TGTGCCAGCAGCGTAGGATCCCGTAGGGCGTACAATGAGCAGTTCTTC. This translates into CASSVGSRRAYNEQFF.

This clonotype was seen a handful of times. The rearrangement uses TRBV20-1 and TRBJ1-4, with 7 nucleotides matching TRBD1. The V and J ends lost 6 bases and 5 bases, in that order; junction bases with no gene match: 12. Germline V gene sequence: CDR1 DFQATT, CDR2 SNEGSKA (reference sequence). This CDR3 spans 15 amino acids. The CDR3 DNA sequence: TGCAGTGCGAGCGAAGGGGGCCCCCCCAATGAAAAACTGTTTTTT. Its protein is CSASEGGPPNEKLFF.

This clonotype was recorded at least ten times. The rearrangement links TRBV4-2 to TRBJ1-1, with no clear D. This CDR3 contains 13 residues. CDR1 is LGHNA and CDR2 is YNFKEQ in the germline V gene. Trimming removed 5 bases at V and 1 base at J, with 8 bases between. CDR3 amino acids: CASSSLGNTEAFF. The CDR3 DNA follows: TGTGCCAGCAGCTCGCTGGGGAACACTGAAGCTTTCTTT.

Many counts were recorded for this clonotype. The chain has TRBV7-9 and TRBJ2-1, with a tentative D call TRBD1 (5 bases). The germline V gene encodes CDR1 SEHNR and CDR2 FQNEAQ (reference sequence). The CDR3 length is 16 residues. The germline V and J ends were trimmed by 2 bases and 4 bases, with 15 bases remaining between them. As DNA, the CDR3 is TGTGCCAGCAGCTTACTCAGGGTCTCGCCGTACAATGAGCAGTTCTTC. Its protein product is CASSLLRVSPYNEQFF.